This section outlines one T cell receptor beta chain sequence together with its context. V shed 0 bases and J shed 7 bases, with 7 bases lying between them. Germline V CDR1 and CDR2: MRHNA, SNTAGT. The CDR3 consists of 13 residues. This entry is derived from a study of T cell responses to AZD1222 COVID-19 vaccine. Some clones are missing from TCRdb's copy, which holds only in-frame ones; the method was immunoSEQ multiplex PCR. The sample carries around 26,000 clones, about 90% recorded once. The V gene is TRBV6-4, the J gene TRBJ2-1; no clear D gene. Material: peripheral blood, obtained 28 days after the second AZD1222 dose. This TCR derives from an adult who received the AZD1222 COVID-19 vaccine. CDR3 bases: TGTGCCAGCAGTGACTCGTACGGGAATGAGCAGTTCTTC. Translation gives CASSDSYGNEQFF.